The 17 T cell receptor beta chains below come from one sample, sequenced in a study of blood T cell repertoires in COVID-19. Using immunoSEQ multiplex PCR, the repertoire was profiled, and TCRdb retains in-frame clones only, with some absent. The sample shows some 340,000 clones, around 83% of them seen only once. Material: PBMCs or T cells enriched from blood (not recorded which). These receptors all come from a woman aged 45-65 years who had recovered from COVID-19.

This clone was picked up a small number of times. The chain uses TRBV19 and TRBJ1-2; the match to TRBD1 covers 7 bases. CDR3 length equals 13 residues. The germline V gene encodes CDR1 LNHDA and CDR2 SQIVND (reference sequence). J gave up 7 bases and V 1 base, and 3 bases lay outside the gene matches. As DNA, the CDR3 is TGTGCCAGTAGTATAGTACAGGGGCCTGGCTACACCTTC. Its protein is CASSIVQGPGYTF.

This chain uses TRBV6-2 or TRBV6-3 with TRBJ1-1; possible D gene TRBD1, 6 bases. Trimming cost V 5 bases and J 7 bases, with 11 bases left between them. The length of the CDR3 is 12 residues. Germline V gene lookup returns CDR1 MNHEY and CDR2 SVGEGT. CDR3 sequence: CASSPRTVEAFF. The DNA of the CDR3 is TGTGCCAGCAGTCCGCGGACAGTTGAAGCTTTCTTT.

This clone was seen once. The chain joins TRBV3-1 (or the pseudogene TRBV3-2) to TRBJ2-5; 7 nucleotides match TRBD2. Germline CDR1 reads LGHDT; CDR2 reads YNNKEL (reference sequence). This CDR3 is built from 16 residues. V was pared by 4 bases and J by 1 base, with 9 bases of the junction left unmatched. CDR3 sequence reads: CASSPWGGSIQETQYF. The DNA for the CDR3 is TGTGCCAGCAGCCCCTGGGGGGGGTCGATCCAAGAGACCCAGTACTTC.

V and J are TRBV7-2 and TRBJ1-6; D ambiguous. CDR1 is SGHTA and CDR2 is FQGNSA in the germline V gene. The ends were cut back, 1 base at V and 10 bases at J, with 8 bases in the middle. This CDR3 has 13 amino acids. CDR3 sequence reads: CASSLGLRSPLHF. The CDR3 DNA is TGTGCCAGCAGCTTAGGTTTGCGCTCACCCCTCCACTTT.

V and J are TRBV3-1 (or the pseudogene TRBV3-2) and TRBJ2-5; 8 bases align to TRBD2. Germline trimming cut 6 bases from V and 0 bases from J; bases unmatched to any gene: 18. The CDR3 runs 19 residues. Germline V gene lookup returns CDR1 LGHDT and CDR2 YNNKEL (reference sequence). CDR3 sequence reads: CASSADAGTSLLYQETQYF. CDR3 bases: TGTGCCAGCAGTGCAGACGCCGGGACTAGTCTTTTGTACCAAGAGACCCAGTACTTC.

This clone showed up just a few times. The rearrangement joins TRBV30 to TRBJ2-3, with 9 bases that match TRBD2. Trimming removed 1 base from V and 1 base from J; junction bases left unmatched: 12. Germline-derived CDR1 and CDR2 are GTSNPN and SVGIG (reference sequence). CDR3 length equals 18 residues. CDR3 coding DNA: TGTGCCTGGAGTGGGGGCTTAAGCGGGAGGCCTCGCACAGATACGCAGTATTTT. Translation gives CAWSGGLSGRPRTDTQYF.

This clone came up a few times. This chain connects TRBV21-1 to TRBJ1-1; TRBD1, the D gene given by the table, was not confirmed from the DNA. TRBV21-1 is an annotated pseudogene. The CDR3 has 13 amino acids. The CDR3 nucleotides read TGTGCCAGCAGCCGGGACAGGGCGGAGCCGGCTTTCTTT. This encodes CASSRDRAEPAFF.

Comments on this clone: One junction end disagrees with the germline gene, perhaps due to a read error. This rearrangement joins TRBV7-7 to TRBJ2-5; 10 nucleotides align to TRBD2. The CDR3 extends over 15 amino acids. Germline V lookup: CDR1 SSHAT, CDR2 FNYEAQ (reference sequence). CDR3 bases: TGTGCTAGCAGCTTAGCAGCGGGGGGGCAAGAGACCCAGTACTTC. Translated: CASSLAAGGQETQYF.

Only a few counts were recorded for this clone. V gene TRBV7-9 combines with J gene TRBJ1-1; D is ambiguous. The CDR3 extends over 13 amino acids. Germline CDR1 SEHNR, CDR2 FQNEAQ (reference sequence). Between the trimmed V and J ends, which lost 4 bases and 4 bases, there was a span of 10 bases. Written as DNA, the CDR3 is TGTGCCAGCAGCTCCCTAGGAGCCACTGAAGCTTTCTTT. Translating it yields CASSSLGATEAFF.

The chain has TRBV5-6 and TRBJ2-1; 10 bases agree with TRBD2. The CDR3 is made up of 16 amino acids. CDR1 and CDR2 (germline): SGHDT, YYEEEE. The V gene end was trimmed by 1 base and the J gene end by 7 bases; junction bases not matched to a gene: 8. The CDR3 reads CASSLWSSGGYNEQFF. In nucleotides, the CDR3 is TGTGCCAGCAGCTTGTGGTCTAGCGGGGGATATAATGAGCAGTTCTTC.

The chain couples TRBV14 to TRBJ1-1; D unclear. Germline V gene sequence: CDR1 SGHDN, CDR2 FVKESK. The germline V and J ends were trimmed by 2 bases and 8 bases, with 12 bases remaining between them. The CDR3 sequence is 13 residues long. The CDR3 sequence is CASSQHPLLEAFF. Here the CDR3 DNA reads TGTGCCAGCAGCCAACATCCCCTATTAGAAGCTTTCTTT.

The CDR3 sequence is CASRTRAVRGTEAFF. In DNA, the CDR3 is TGTGCCAGCAGAACCCGGGCGGTCCGGGGGACTGAAGCTTTCTTT. The V call is TRBV28, the J call TRBJ1-1, with D possibly matching TRBD1 (5 bases). There are 15 residues in the CDR3. The V gene lost 6 bases and the J gene lost 5 bases, with 19 bases spanning the gap. The germline gives CDR1 MDHEN, CDR2 SYDVKM. Using reference TRBV28 and TRBJ1-1 for the parts outside the CDR3, the full variable domain is DVKVTQSSRYLVKRTGEKVFLECVQDMDHENMFWYRQDPGLGLRLIYFSYDVKMKEKGDIPEGYSVSREKKERFSLILESASTNQTSMYLCASRTRAVRGTEAFFGQGTRLTVV.

The chain employs TRBV7-2 and TRBJ1-1; 7 bases map to TRBD1. Germline V gene lookup returns CDR1 SGHTA and CDR2 FQGNSA. V lost 5 bases to trimming and J lost 6 bases; unmatched junction nucleotides: 9. CDR3 length: 14 residues. The CDR3 is CASSLTGVQSEAFF. The DNA of the CDR3 is TGTGCCAGCAGCCTAACAGGGGTGCAGTCTGAAGCTTTCTTT.

This rearrangement joins TRBV19 to TRBJ1-5; D gene ambiguous. With 5 bases removed from V and 5 bases from J, the gap between germline ends came to 13 bases. The CDR3 length is 14 residues. CDR1 and CDR2 from the germline V gene are LNHDA and SQIVND (reference sequence). The CDR3 DNA follows: TGTGCCAGTAGTTTATTAACTCGAGATCAGCCCCAGCATTTT. This gives the protein CASSLLTRDQPQHF.

V is TRBV10-3 and J is TRBJ2-1; D might be TRBD1 (6 bases). This CDR3 spans 16 amino acids. CDR1 and CDR2 from the germline V gene are ENHRY and SYGVKD. V was pared by 0 bases and J by 7 bases, with 16 bases between. The CDR3: CAISESTGTTKNEQFF. The CDR3 DNA is TGTGCCATCAGTGAGTCGACTGGGACAACAAAAAATGAGCAGTTCTTC.

The rearrangement links TRBV29-1 to TRBJ1-2, with TRBD1 matching over 7 bases. Germline values: CDR1 SQVTM, CDR2 ANQGSEA. V dropped 8 bases and J dropped 4; count of bases not matched to a gene: 10. The CDR3 runs to 13 residues. The CDR3 is CSFFGQDPYGYTF. The CDR3 nucleotides read TGCAGCTTTTTTGGACAGGACCCCTATGGCTACACCTTC. The full variable domain, with the rest looked up from reference TRBV29-1 and TRBJ1-2, is SAVISQKPSRDICQRGTSLTIQCQVDSQVTMMFWYRQQPGQSLTLIATANQGSEATYESGFVIDKFPISRPNLTFSTLTVSNMSPEDSSIYLCSFFGQDPYGYTFGSGTRLTVV.

This clone was seen only once. The gene calls are TRBV7-2 and TRBJ1-4; possible D gene TRBD1, 6 bases. V was clipped by 5 bases and J by 8 bases, with 18 bases between them. From germline, CDR1 is SGHTA and CDR2 FQGNSA. The CDR3 is 15 residues long. In DNA form, the CDR3 reads TGTGCCAGCAGCCCGGTGGGGGGGGCGGGGGAAAAACTGTTTTTT. Translation: CASSPVGGAGEKLFF.